This section outlines one T cell receptor beta chain sequence together with its context. Germline V gene sequence: CDR1 SGHDT, CDR2 YYEEEE. Trimming took off 2 bases at V and 2 bases at J, with 7 bases between the two ends. This CDR3 is 13 amino acids long. Method: immunoSEQ multiplex PCR; TCRdb's copy keeps in-frame clones and lacks some. The top ten clones hold around 4% of a sample with tens of thousands of clones, less than 90% of them seen once. The data derive from a study of Tregs in tolerant kidney transplant recipients. The sample comprised CD4+ T cells from blood. This TCR came from a human donor in good health. This chain uses TRBV5-6 with TRBJ2-5; tentative D call: TRBD2 (6 bases). The CDR3: CASSFRGQETQYF. CDR3 nucleotide sequence: TGTGCCAGCAGCTTCCGGGGGCAAGAGACCCAGTACTTC.